This paragraph reports one T cell receptor (beta chain). There are a few counts of this clonotype. The antigen it binds to is not known. No qualities accompany the bases; no much larger clone lies one base away. Libraries were constructed by 5' RACE. Sequencer: Illumina HiSeq 2500. A second roughly 6 to 12 cycle PCR used a sample-barcoded 5' primer and a J-beta primer mix. Each TCR beta cDNA molecule received a unique molecular identifier from a template-switch 5' adaptor carrying 12 random nucleotides. At least 2.5 million CDR3-containing paired-end reads were obtained from each sample. First-strand cDNA synthesis was performed from all RNA using the Mint cDNA synthesis kit, with priming by a TRBC-specific oligonucleotide. After uracil-DNA glycosylase treatment, a first 18-cycle PCR used universal primers M1SS and BC2_uni_R on all cDNA. The study's own analysis went as follows. Each sample was normalized by randomly selecting 1 million high-quality reads, each carrying a distinct molecular identifier. Instead of being binned into consensus sequences, reads that shared molecular identifiers were thrown out. MiTCR, run with a Q25 quality threshold and the strictest error-elimination algorithm, handled CDR3 identification, clonotype clustering and error correction. A nonparametric unseen species model with Euler transformation was used to estimate a lower bound on total TCR beta diversity. The public reads were reprocessed in TCRdb via fastp at Q25 and MiXCR, keeping in-frame beta chains. Every distinct CDR3 protein forms one entry, paired with its most common genes and DNA. None of the V and J calls come from the authors' own analysis; TCRdb made them. The sample yields approximately 780,000 distinct CDR3 sequences; 20% to 30% were counted once. The biggest ten clones account for 2.5% to 3.5% of the sample.

These data are taken from a study of blood T cells in healthy people across ages (dated by TCRdb to between 2014 and 2016). Turning to the overall study: In model experiments, template switching captured about one uniquely barcoded TCR beta cDNA molecule for every two T cells. Using deep sequencing normalized with unique cDNA molecular identifiers, the study measured how TCR beta repertoire diversity changes with age. Donors were grouped into four age groups: young (average 16 years), middle-aged (over 35), aged (around 60) and long-lived (just over 80). For two donors (one aged 18 to 30 and one aged 80 or older), the study analyzed two additional independent replicas of 1 million unique cDNA reads from the same blood draw.

The roughly 39 donors, aged about 6 to 100 years, were systemically healthy Caucasian individuals from Russia. Each donor gave about 9.2 milliliters of peripheral blood, drawn into EDTA-treated Vacutainer tubes. Ficoll-Paque density-gradient centrifugation was used to isolate PBMCs, with at least 6.5 million obtained per sample. Trizol reagent was used to extract total RNA from the PBMCs, yielding at least 5.5 micrograms per sample. Naive CD45RAhigh/CD27high T cell percentages were measured by flow cytometry on a PBMC aliquot from every donor. Trimming takes 2 bases off V and 3 bases off J; junction bases not matched to a gene: 8. The CDR3 measures 17 amino acids from cysteine to phenylalanine. This entry keeps only the CDR3 DNA: 51 bases, framed from base 1. General conclusions and limits of the study: Observed TCR beta diversity per million T cells fell roughly linearly with age, and a significant reduction was already apparent by age around 36. There was a strong correlation between observed TCR beta diversity and the percentage of naive T cells measured by flow cytometry. The CMV infection status of donors was not known, potentially confounding age-related changes in expanded clonotypes. Estimates of total diversity based on one million sequenced T cells were considered lower bounds and underestimates. The long-lived group showed more naive CD4+ T cells, fewer expanded clones and increased TCR diversity than the aged group, suggesting age selection. Conclusive comparison of naive and antigen-experienced compartments was prevented by the profiling of bulk unsorted PBMCs.

The same data also contributed to another study, on T cells of mothers and their children. That second publication adds: Nine systemically healthy Caucasian individuals, comprising three mothers and their six children, were included as donors. cDNA synthesis consumed the entire amount of extracted RNA, loaded at approximately 1.6 ug RNA in each 15 ul reaction. Sample barcodes and 2-4 random nucleotides were added via the M1S primer in the second PCR. More than 8 million TCR beta CDR3 reads were obtained from each mother, and 2.5 million to 3 million reads were obtained from each child. TCR recombination output is similarly shaped by thymic selection in related and unrelated pairs, with a minor effect exerted by inherited differences. Normalized repertoire overlap in related mother-child pairs was always slightly higher than in unrelated mother-child pairs, but the difference was never significant. Persistent microchimeric T cell clones were not detected, at a sensitivity of approximately 100 clones per million clonotypes. The study used deep NGS to compare TCR beta repertoires of mothers and children, seeking features distinguishing related mother-child pairs from unrelated individuals. The mean age was 40 +/- 4 years for the mothers and approximately 11 +/- 4 years for the children. After adapters were ligated using NEBNext reagents, the libraries underwent 100+100 nt paired-end sequencing on an Illumina HiSeq 2000. To prevent cross-contamination, the mother and child libraries were prepared a month apart and were sequenced in separate runs. Each donor had between roughly 500,000 and 2,100,000 distinct TCR beta clonotypes identified. Naive TCR beta clonotypes were estimated from low-frequency clonotypes matched to each donor's FACS-determined naive share, without sorting.

The sequence joins TRBV12-3 or TRBV12-4 to TRBJ1-1; 11 of the junction bases match TRBD1. The source material was blood. This receptor was obtained from a boy between 5 and 17 years old in good health. The DNA sequence is as follows: TGTGCCAGCAGTTTAAGGACAGGGGGCCGTGACGACACTGAAGCTTTCTTT. This yields the protein CASSLRTGGRDDTEAFF.